Shown below are 2 T cell receptor beta chains from a single sample sequenced in a study of CD4+ T cells in melanoma. Clones were sequenced by immunoSEQ multiplex PCR, and TCRdb holds only the in-frame ones, with some missing. This table has thousands of clones, around 68% appearing once. Sequenced sample: cells from a culture (not recorded whether cultured in vitro). All receptors derive from a human donor with melanoma.

The gene calls are TRBV15 and TRBJ2-3; D gene uncertain. Trimming stripped 1 base from V and 3 bases from J, with 14 bases between. Germline CDR1 and CDR2: LNHNV and YYDKDF (reference sequence). The CDR3 sequence is 16 residues long. The CDR3: CATSRGGWGRTDTQYF. As DNA, the CDR3 is TGTGCCACCAGCAGAGGGGGTTGGGGTCGGACAGATACGCAGTATTTT.

V is TRBV15 and J is TRBJ1-3; D remains ambiguous. Germline CDR1 and CDR2: LNHNV and YYDKDF (reference sequence). This CDR3 is 13 amino acids long. V dropped 3 bases and J dropped 2 bases, with 5 bases sitting between them. The CDR3 DNA reads as TGTGCCACCAGCAGGTGGACTGGAAACACCATATATTTT. It specifies CATSRWTGNTIYF.